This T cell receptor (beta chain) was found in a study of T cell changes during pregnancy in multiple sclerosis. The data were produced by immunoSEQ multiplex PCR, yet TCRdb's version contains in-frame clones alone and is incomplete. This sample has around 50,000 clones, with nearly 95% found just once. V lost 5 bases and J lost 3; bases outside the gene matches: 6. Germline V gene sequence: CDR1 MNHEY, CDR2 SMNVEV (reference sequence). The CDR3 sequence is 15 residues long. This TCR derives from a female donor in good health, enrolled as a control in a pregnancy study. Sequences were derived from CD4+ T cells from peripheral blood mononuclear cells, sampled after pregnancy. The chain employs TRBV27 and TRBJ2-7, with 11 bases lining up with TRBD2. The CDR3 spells CASSIRLAGNYEQYF. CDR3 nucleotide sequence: TGTGCCAGCAGTATCAGACTAGCGGGAAACTACGAGCAGTACTTC.